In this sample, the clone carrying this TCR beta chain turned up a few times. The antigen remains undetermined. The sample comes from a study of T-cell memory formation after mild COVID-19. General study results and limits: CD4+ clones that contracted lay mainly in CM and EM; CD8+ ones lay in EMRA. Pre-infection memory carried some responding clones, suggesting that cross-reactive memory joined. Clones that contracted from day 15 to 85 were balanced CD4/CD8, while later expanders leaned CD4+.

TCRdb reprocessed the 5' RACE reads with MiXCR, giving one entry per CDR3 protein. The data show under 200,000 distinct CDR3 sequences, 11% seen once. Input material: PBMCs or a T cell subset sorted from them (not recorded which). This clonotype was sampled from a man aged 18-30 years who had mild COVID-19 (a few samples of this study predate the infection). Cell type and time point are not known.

Here the CDR3 reads CAISGSGIEETQYF. The CDR3 nucleotides are TGTGCCATCAGTGGGTCGGGTATCGAAGAGACCCAGTACTTC. The genes are TRBV10-3 and TRBJ2-5; D remains unclear. The CDR3 consists of 14 residues. With 4 bases removed from V and 3 bases from J, the gap between germline ends came to 12 bases. Per the germline V gene, CDR1 is ENHRY and CDR2 is SYGVKD.